The 5 T cell receptor beta chains below were found in one sample sequenced in a study of CD8 T cells in ankylosing spondylitis. TCRdb re-called the 5' RACE reads through MiXCR, storing one row per CDR3 protein. This table has 650,000 to 800,000 distinct CDR3 sequences, around 17% appearing once. Study-wide results and limits: What seemed typical of ankylosing spondylitis blood was a TCR beta motif built from roughly eight highly homologous variants.

These receptors have no identified antigens. The specimen was blood, either unsorted or a sorted T cell fraction (not recorded which). These receptors all stem from a male donor with ankylosing spondylitis.

The gene calls are TRBV12-3 or TRBV12-4 and TRBJ2-6, with 9 bases lining up with TRBD2. The V segment lost 3 bases and the J segment 0 bases; nucleotides outside the gene matches: 3. The CDR3 has 17 residues. The CDR3 DNA is TGTGCCAGCAGTTTGCTAGCGGGGACCTCTGGGGCCAACGTCCTGACTTTC. It translates to CASSLLAGTSGANVLTF.

This clonotype has only a few counts. The rearrangement uses TRBV4-2 and TRBJ2-1, with D possibly matching TRBD2 (7 bases). The CDR3 totals 15 residues. The germline CDR1 and CDR2 sequences are LGHNA and YNFKEQ. Trimming shortened V by 0 bases and J by 5 bases, and 11 bases separated the two germline ends. CDR3 amino acids: CASSQEEGGNNEQFF. CDR3 nucleotide sequence: TGTGCCAGCAGCCAAGAGGAGGGGGGGAACAATGAGCAGTTCTTC.

The V gene is TRBV5-8, the J gene TRBJ2-1; D is unclear. This CDR3 region has 15 residues. Germline lookup yields CDR1 SGHTS and CDR2 YDEGEE. V lost 0 bases and J lost 2, with 9 bases in between. CDR3 DNA: TGTGCCAGCAGCTTGGGGATTAACCCCTACAATGAGCAGTTCTTC. It translates to CASSLGINPYNEQFF.

CDR3 sequence reads: CATRPPSLNNEQFF. CDR3 sequence (DNA): TGTGCCACCAGGCCGCCGTCACTAAACAATGAGCAGTTCTTC. The chain employs TRBV24-1 and TRBJ2-1; D remains unclear. Germline assignment: CDR1 KGHDR and CDR2 SFDVKD. CDR3 length equals 14 residues. The V gene lost 7 bases and the J gene lost 5 bases, with 14 bases spanning the gap.

The J gene is TRBJ2-7, the V gene TRBV6-1; maybe TRBD2 (7 bases). Trimming pared 6 bases from V and 3 bases from J, leaving 24 bases between. CDR1 is MNHNS and CDR2 is SASEGT in the germline V gene. This CDR3 region has 17 residues. In DNA form, the CDR3 reads TGTGCCAGCAGCTCCCATCTGCGGGGGCTTCACTACTACGAGCAGTACTTC. Translating it yields CASSSHLRGLHYYEQYF.